This T cell receptor beta chain was identified in a study of immune evolution from preneoplasia to lung adenocarcinoma. Findings and limits, study-wide: From normal lung to invasive adenocarcinoma, top clone frequencies appeared to decrease. Highest clonality occurred in KRAS-mutant, not EGFR-mutant or double wild-type, nodules.

Profiled with immunoSEQ multiplex PCR; TCRdb holds only in-frame clones, not every one. The table includes 7,500 to 8,500 clones, approximately 80% detected once. Germline V gene data show CDR1 as SNHLY and CDR2 as FYNNEI. The CDR3 totals 15 residues. The junction had 10 bases not matched to a gene; V was cut back by 5 bases and J by 5 bases. As for this clone: No antigen is known for it.

The sample consisted of FFPE invasive lung adenocarcinoma tissue. This TCR was recovered from a person over 45 with lung adenocarcinoma. The chain combines TRBV2 with TRBJ2-3; 7 nucleotides align to TRBD1. The CDR3 here is CASSRTGAGGDTQYF. The CDR3 nucleotides read TGTGCCAGCAGTCGCACAGGGGCCGGTGGAGATACGCAGTATTTT.